Below, 29 T cell receptor beta chains from the same sample are listed, as sequenced in a study of control samples from healthy donors and cancer patients. The data were produced by immunoSEQ multiplex PCR, yet TCRdb's version contains in-frame clones alone and is incomplete. In the table there are around 130,000 clones, roughly 91% of which are singletons. The sample was PBMCs. The origin of the receptors is a man aged 45-65 years with head and neck cancer.

The chain joins TRBV2 to TRBJ1-1, with 7 bases identical to TRBD1. V lost 5 bases to trimming and J lost 1 base; unmatched junction nucleotides: 4. There are 14 residues in the CDR3. Per germline, CDR1 SNHLY and CDR2 FYNNEI. The CDR3 region has the DNA TGTGCCAGCAGTCGACAGGGATCGAACACTGAAGCTTTCTTT. Translated: CASSRQGSNTEAFF.

The genes are TRBV9 and TRBJ2-1; 7 bases map to TRBD2. The CDR3 is 16 amino acids. The V gene's germline CDR1 is SGDLS and CDR2 YYNGEE. V shed 0 bases, J shed 0 bases, and the junction held 3 bases outside the gene matches. The chain's CDR3 is CASSVGSGFSYNEQFF. The CDR3 coding sequence is TGTGCCAGCAGCGTAGGTAGCGGGTTCTCCTACAATGAGCAGTTCTTC.

The chain combines TRBV28 with TRBJ1-3; D ambiguous. Germline V gene lookup returns CDR1 MDHEN and CDR2 SYDVKM. The length of the CDR3 is 15 residues. The ends were cut back, 8 bases at V and 0 bases at J, with 14 bases in the middle. DNA for the CDR3: TGTGCCAGCGCTGGGTGGGCAGCCTCTGGAAACACCATATATTTT. This encodes CASAGWAASGNTIYF.

The chain's CDR3 is CASSKGLPPDTQYF. DNA of the CDR3: TGTGCCAGCAGCAAAGGACTGCCCCCAGATACGCAGTATTTT. J is TRBJ2-3 and V is TRBV5-8; D may be TRBD2 (5 bases). CDR1 is SGHTS, CDR2 YDEGEE, per germline. CDR3 length equals 14 residues. V shed 4 bases and J shed 4 bases, with 13 bases lying between them.

In this sample, this clone turned up once. J is TRBJ2-7 and V is TRBV6-5; D is undetermined. This CDR3 contains 12 residues. Germline V gene data show CDR1 as MNHEY and CDR2 as SVGAGI. V was shortened by 5 bases and J by 4 bases, with 9 bases between the two germline ends. The CDR3 region has the DNA TGTGCCAGCAGTACTACACATTACGAGCAGTACTTC. Amino acids: CASSTTHYEQYF.

This chain uses TRBV5-4 with TRBJ2-1; 14 bases agree with TRBD2. Per germline, CDR1 SGHNT and CDR2 YYREEE (reference sequence). Trimming removed 4 bases from V and 8 bases from J; junction bases left unmatched: 5. The CDR3 length is 15 residues. CDR3 DNA sequence: TGTGCCAGCAGCCAGGGACTAGCGGGAGAAGATGAGCAGTTCTTC. It specifies CASSQGLAGEDEQFF.

This chain connects TRBV7-9 to TRBJ1-1; D not resolved. Germline CDR1 reads SEHNR; CDR2 reads FQNEAQ (reference sequence). The CDR3 covers 14 residues. V lost 5 bases to trimming and J lost 0 bases, with 10 bases between them. CDR3 nucleotides: TGTGCCAGCAGCCCACGGCTCATGAACACTGAAGCTTTCTTT. Translation gives CASSPRLMNTEAFF.

This sequence joins TRBV28 and TRBJ1-3; D uncertain. CDR3 length: 15 amino acids. Trimming took off 6 bases at V and 0 bases at J, with 12 bases between the two ends. The germline V gene has CDR1 MDHEN and CDR2 SYDVKM. This CDR3 reads CASRLLSSSGNTIYF. In nucleotides, the CDR3 is TGTGCCAGCAGATTACTCAGCTCCTCTGGAAACACCATATATTTT.

The chain uses TRBV7-9 and TRBJ2-3; D ambiguous. V was cut by 1 base and J by 4 bases, with 6 bases left in between. The V gene's germline CDR1 is SEHNR and CDR2 FQNEAQ (reference sequence). This CDR3 has 13 amino acids. In nucleotides, the CDR3 is TGTGCCAGCAGCTTAGAGGGTGCAGATACGCAGTATTTT. Protein product: CASSLEGADTQYF.

CDR3 in DNA: TGCGCCAGCAGCTTGGGCCTAAATAGTGGGAGGTTCTTC. Encoded protein: CASSLGLNSGRFF. This sequence joins TRBV5-1 and TRBJ2-1; maybe TRBD2 (5 bases). Germline V gene lookup returns CDR1 SGHRS and CDR2 YFSETQ. The V gene lost 0 bases and the J gene lost 15 bases, with 16 bases spanning the gap. CDR3 length: 13 residues. Full variable domain (outside the CDR3, taken from reference TRBV5-1 and TRBJ2-1): KAGVTQTPRYLIKTRGQQVTLSCSPISGHRSVSWYQQTPGQGLQFLFEYFSETQRNKGNFPGRFSGRQFSNSRSEMNVSTLELGDSALYLCASSLGLNSGRFFGPGTRLTVL.

This rearrangement joins TRBV5-5 to TRBJ1-2, with 8 bases matching TRBD1. Unmatched junction bases numbered 7, after V lost 3 bases and J lost 3 bases. Germline V gives CDR1 SGHKS, CDR2 YYEKEE (reference sequence). The CDR3 length is 15 residues. The CDR3 bases are TGTGCCAGCAGCTCGCAGGGGGCGCGCGACTATGGCTACACCTTC. It specifies CASSSQGARDYGYTF.

CDR3 bases: TGCGCCAGCAGCCAAGATTTACTAGAGCCGGCCTACGAGCAGTACTTC. Encoded protein: CASSQDLLEPAYEQYF. V and J are TRBV4-1 and TRBJ2-7; a possible D gene is TRBD2 (5 bases). The V end was cut by 0 bases, the J end by 2 bases, with 14 bases between. Germline CDR1 reads MGHRA; CDR2 reads YSYEKL. This CDR3 contains 16 residues.

This rearrangement joins TRBV6-5 to TRBJ2-7; unclear D gene. CDR3 length: 13 amino acids. Germline CDR1 and CDR2: MNHEY and SVGAGI. V was pared by 0 bases and J by 7 bases, with 10 bases between. CDR3: CASSYSGFGEQYF. Written as DNA, the CDR3 is TGTGCCAGCAGTTACTCCGGGTTTGGGGAGCAGTACTTC.

The J gene is TRBJ2-3, the V gene TRBV28; 8 bases are a match to TRBD1. There are 14 residues in the CDR3. The J segment lost 3 bases and the V segment lost 5 bases, leaving 4 bases of the junction unmatched. Per germline, CDR1 MDHEN and CDR2 SYDVKM. Here the CDR3 reads CASSLDRGTDTQYF. Here the CDR3 DNA reads TGTGCCAGCAGTCTCGACAGGGGAACAGATACGCAGTATTTT.

The chain links TRBV29-1 to TRBJ1-4; D is ambiguous. This CDR3 has 12 amino acids. V was clipped by 7 bases and J by 6 bases, with 12 bases between them. The germline gives CDR1 SQVTM, CDR2 ANQGSEA. CDR3 bases: TGCAGCGCAAGGGCGATGGATGAAAAACTGTTTTTT. It specifies CSARAMDEKLFF.

The V and J genes are TRBV18 and TRBJ2-1; 8 nucleotides line up with TRBD1. Per germline, CDR1 KGHSH and CDR2 LQKENI. CDR3 size: 13 residues. J lost 6 bases, V lost 3 bases, and 1 base had no gene match. CDR3 bases: TGTGCCAGCTCACCGGACAGGGCCAATGAGCAGTTCTTC. Its translation is CASSPDRANEQFF.

The V and J genes are TRBV10-3 and TRBJ2-6; D ambiguous. Germline values: CDR1 ENHRY, CDR2 SYGVKD. V gave up 0 bases and J gave up 0 bases, with 9 bases separating them. The CDR3 is 17 amino acids. The CDR3 sequence: CAISESPGVSGANVLTF. The CDR3 DNA reads TGTGCCATCAGTGAGTCACCAGGAGTCTCTGGGGCCAACGTCCTGACTTTC.

This chain connects TRBV27 to TRBJ2-2; D ambiguous. CDR1 MNHEY and CDR2 SMNVEV come from the germline V gene (reference sequence). V was clipped by 7 bases and J by 3 bases, with 15 bases between them. This CDR3 comprises 15 residues. CDR3 bases: TGTGCCAGCACCGTAGGTGGCTCATACACCGGGGAGCTGTTTTTT. Amino acid sequence: CASTVGGSYTGELFF.

CDR3 loop: CATSGQGTDTQYF. DNA for the CDR3: TGTGCCACCTCAGGACAGGGCACAGATACGCAGTATTTT. The chain couples TRBV2 to TRBJ2-3; 7 bases align to TRBD1. Germline CDR1 is SNHLY and CDR2 is FYNNEI. V trimming: 10 bases; J trimming: 1 base; junction bases outside the gene matches: 5. This CDR3 region has 13 residues.

The genes are TRBV28 and TRBJ2-5, with D unresolved. V lost 2 bases to trimming and J lost 6 bases, with 10 bases between them. The CDR3 is 13 residues long. Germline V gives CDR1 MDHEN, CDR2 SYDVKM. CDR3 nucleotide sequence: TGTGCCAGCAGTTTAATAGGGATGCAGACCCAGTACTTC. Amino acids: CASSLIGMQTQYF.

V and J are TRBV19 and TRBJ1-1; D is possibly TRBD1 (5 bases). Looked up from germline, CDR1 is LNHDA and CDR2 is SQIVND (reference sequence). The germline V and J ends were trimmed by 4 bases and 1 base, with 10 bases remaining between them. This CDR3 region has 14 residues. CDR3: CASSSRDRNTEAFF. As DNA, the CDR3 is TGTGCCAGTAGTAGCCGGGACCGGAACACTGAAGCTTTCTTT.

The chain couples TRBV11-3 to TRBJ2-3; D gene unclear. The CDR3 totals 14 residues. V was cut by 1 base and J by 6 bases, with 11 bases left in between. Germline V gene sequence: CDR1 SGHNT, CDR2 YENEEA. The CDR3 DNA reads as TGTGCCAGCAGCTTAGGAGTAGGGATGGATACGCAGTATTTT. It yields the protein CASSLGVGMDTQYF. The variable domain in full, with the rest retrieved from reference TRBV11-3 and TRBJ2-3, is EAGVVQSPRYKIIEKKQPVAFWCNPISGHNTLYWYLQNLGQGPELLIRYENEEAVDDSQLPKDRFSAERLKGVDSTLKIQPAELGDSAVYLCASSLGVGMDTQYFGPGTRLTVL.

The chain couples TRBV5-1 to TRBJ2-5; TRBD1 or TRBD2 may be the D gene (5 bases each). V gave up 1 base and J gave up 5 bases, with 18 bases separating them. CDR1 is SGHRS and CDR2 is YFSETQ in the germline V gene. This CDR3 comprises 16 residues. This CDR3 is CASSLPSGTAGETQYF. CDR3 coding DNA: TGCGCCAGCAGCTTGCCATCGGGGACGGCTGGGGAGACCCAGTACTTC. Full variable domain (outside the CDR3, taken from reference TRBV5-1 and TRBJ2-5): KAGVTQTPRYLIKTRGQQVTLSCSPISGHRSVSWYQQTPGQGLQFLFEYFSETQRNKGNFPGRFSGRQFSNSRSEMNVSTLELGDSALYLCASSLPSGTAGETQYFGPGTRLLVL.

The genes are TRBV7-9 and TRBJ2-6; 7 bases match TRBD2. J was trimmed by 0 bases and V by 4 bases; bases with no gene match: 9. CDR1 is SEHNR and CDR2 is FQNEAQ in the germline V gene (reference sequence). The CDR3 loop spans 18 amino acids. The CDR3 DNA sequence: TGTGCCAGCAGCTCCGGGGGGAGGCTCCCCTCTGGGGCCAACGTCCTGACTTTC. Its protein is CASSSGGRLPSGANVLTF. Looking up the rest from reference TRBV7-9 and TRBJ2-6 gives the full variable domain: DTGVSQNPRHKITKRGQNVTFRCDPISEHNRLYWYRQTLGQGPEFLTYFQNEAQLEKSRLLSDRFSAERPKGSFSTLEIQRTEQGDSAMYLCASSSGGRLPSGANVLTFGAGSRLTVL.

The chain links TRBV28 to TRBJ1-4; weak D call: TRBD1 (5 bases). The V gene lost 2 bases and the J gene lost 8 bases, with 15 bases spanning the gap. The germline V gene encodes CDR1 MDHEN and CDR2 SYDVKM. The CDR3 is 15 amino acids. The CDR3 loop is CASSLGVGVGEKLFF. CDR3 nucleotides: TGTGCCAGCAGTTTAGGTGTGGGGGTTGGGGAAAAACTGTTTTTT.

CDR3: CASRDEGEYGYTF. The CDR3 bases are TGCGCCAGCAGAGACGAGGGGGAGTATGGCTACACCTTC. The genes are TRBV5-1 and TRBJ1-2; D possibly corresponds to TRBD1 (6 bases). CDR1 is SGHRS and CDR2 is YFSETQ in the germline V gene. This CDR3 spans 13 amino acids. Trimming took off 5 bases at V and 5 bases at J, with 13 bases between the two ends.

The chain joins TRBV7-9 to TRBJ2-7, with TRBD2 as a possible D gene (6 bases). V was cut by 5 bases and J by 2 bases, with 19 bases left in between. In germline, CDR1 is SEHNR, CDR2 FQNEAQ (reference sequence). The CDR3 is 16 amino acids. The CDR3 DNA reads as TGTGCCAGCAGCAAACCGGGAGTTCGCAGGACCTACGAGCAGTACTTC. Encoded protein: CASSKPGVRRTYEQYF.

The rearrangement links TRBV7-7 to TRBJ2-2; D remains unclear. There are 16 residues in the CDR3. Trimming took 5 bases from V and 3 from J, leaving 16 bases between them. Germline-derived CDR1 and CDR2 are SSHAT and FNYEAQ (reference sequence). As DNA, the CDR3 is TGTGCCAGCAGCCGCCTAATTAATCTGGACACCGGGGAGCTGTTTTTT. It specifies CASSRLINLDTGELFF.

The gene calls are TRBV7-2 and TRBJ2-1; D is tentatively TRBD1 or TRBD2 (5 bases each). Germline CDR1 and CDR2: SGHTA and FQGNSA. Trimming cost V 1 base and J 11 bases, with 21 bases left between them. There are 16 residues in the CDR3. This CDR3 reads CASSLVSGTDRIQQFF. CDR3 coding DNA: TGTGCCAGCAGCTTAGTGTCCGGGACCGATCGTATTCAGCAGTTCTTC.